The clone carrying this T cell receptor (beta chain) was observed a handful of times. The antigen remains undetermined. MiXCR, applied by TCRdb to the RACE reads, yields one record per CDR3 protein. The profile shows approximately 350,000 distinct CDR3 sequences, around 7% of them singletons. These data are taken from a study of human T cells and chemical hapten exposure. Time point specified: patch test 1, 2 weeks after DPC sensitization. The treatment is: therapeutic diphenylcyclopropenone sensitization with weekly scalp DPC. Study outcomes and limitations: Every donor had alopecia, and their immune response may therefore differ from healthy people's.

With 10 bases removed from V and 4 bases from J, the gap between germline ends came to 18 bases. Germline assignment: CDR1 KGHSH and CDR2 LQKENI. This CDR3 region has 14 residues. The origin of this receptor is a woman aged 18-35 years with alopecia areata. Some clones in this sample may be carry-over from other donors' samples. Sequencing was performed on whole blood, taken in connection with sensitization to the hapten diphenylcyclopropenone (DPC). The rearrangement uses TRBV18 and TRBJ2-3; weak D call: TRBD2 (5 bases). CDR3 in DNA: TGTGCCACCGCGGACGGGGTTGGGGCAGATACGCAGTATTTT. It translates to CATADGVGADTQYF.